Detailed here is one T cell receptor beta chain. This specimen comes from a study of T cells in Graves' hyperthyroidism and ophthalmopathy. What was amplified from RNA transcripts were TCR beta CDR3 regions. An initial round of RT-PCR targeting the TCR CDR3 relied on the HTBI primer set. TCRdb independently ran MiXCR on the multiplex PCR reads; one entry per CDR3 protein. The sample lists 250,000 to 300,000 distinct CDR3 sequences, around 19% seen once, with less than 40% in the top ten. V lost 0 bases to trimming and J lost 8 bases, with 2 bases between them. Per the germline V gene, CDR1 is MNHNS and CDR2 is SASEGT. The CDR3 totals 11 residues.

This chain connects TRBV6-1 to TRBJ2-4; D ambiguous. The source of this sequence is a man in his fifties or sixties with Graves' ophthalmopathy. Input material: blood. The CDR3 DNA follows: TGTGCCAGCAGTGAAGCGGACATTCAGTACTTC. Translation gives CASSEADIQYF.